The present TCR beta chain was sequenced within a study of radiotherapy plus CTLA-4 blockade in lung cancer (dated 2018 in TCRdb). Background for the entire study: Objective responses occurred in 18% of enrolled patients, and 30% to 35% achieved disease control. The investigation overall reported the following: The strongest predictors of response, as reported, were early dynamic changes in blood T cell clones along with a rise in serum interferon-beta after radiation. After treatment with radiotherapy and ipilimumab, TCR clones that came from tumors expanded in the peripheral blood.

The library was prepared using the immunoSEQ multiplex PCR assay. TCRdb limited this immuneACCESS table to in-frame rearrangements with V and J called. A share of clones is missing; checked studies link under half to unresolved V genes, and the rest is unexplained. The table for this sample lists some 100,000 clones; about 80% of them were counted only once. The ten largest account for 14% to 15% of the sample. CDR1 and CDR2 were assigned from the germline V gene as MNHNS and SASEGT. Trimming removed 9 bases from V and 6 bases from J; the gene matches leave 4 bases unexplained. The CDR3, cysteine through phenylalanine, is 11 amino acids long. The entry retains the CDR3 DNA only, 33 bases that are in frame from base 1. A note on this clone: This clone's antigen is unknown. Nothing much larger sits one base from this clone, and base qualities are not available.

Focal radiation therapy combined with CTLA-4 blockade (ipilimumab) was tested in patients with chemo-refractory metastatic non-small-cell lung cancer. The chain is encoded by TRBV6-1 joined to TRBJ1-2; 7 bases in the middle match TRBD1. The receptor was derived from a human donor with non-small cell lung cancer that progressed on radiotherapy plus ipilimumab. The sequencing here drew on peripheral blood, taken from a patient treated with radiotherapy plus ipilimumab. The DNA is TGTGCCAGTCCCCAGGGGGATGGCTACACCTTC. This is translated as CASPQGDGYTF.